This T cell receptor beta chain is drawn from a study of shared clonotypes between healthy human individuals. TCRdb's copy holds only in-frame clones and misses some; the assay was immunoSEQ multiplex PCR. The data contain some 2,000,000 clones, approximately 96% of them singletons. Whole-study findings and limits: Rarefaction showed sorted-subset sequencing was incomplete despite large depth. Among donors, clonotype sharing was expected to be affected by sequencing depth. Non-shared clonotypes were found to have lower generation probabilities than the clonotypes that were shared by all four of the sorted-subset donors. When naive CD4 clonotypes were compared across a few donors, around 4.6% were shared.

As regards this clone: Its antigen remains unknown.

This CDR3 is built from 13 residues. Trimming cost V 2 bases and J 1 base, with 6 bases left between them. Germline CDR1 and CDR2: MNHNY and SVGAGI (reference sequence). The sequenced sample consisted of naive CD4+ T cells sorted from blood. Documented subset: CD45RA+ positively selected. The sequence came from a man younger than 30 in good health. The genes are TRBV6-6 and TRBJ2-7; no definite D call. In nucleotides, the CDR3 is TGTGCCAGCAGTTACCTGTTTTCCTACGAGCAGTACTTC. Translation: CASSYLFSYEQYF.